This is a list of T cell receptor beta chains from one sample in a study of lymphopenia after photon versus proton radiotherapy. Data came from immunoSEQ multiplex PCR; TCRdb stores just in-frame clones and leaves some out. Among roughly 30,000 clones listed, 87% were seen once. The sample was peripheral blood, taken from a patient treated with proton-based radiotherapy. The receptors were sampled from a woman in her sixties or seventies with cholangiocarcinoma. Some clones in this sample may be carry-over from other donors' samples. The CDR3 runs from the conserved cysteine through the conserved F or W. Each record gives: D gene, V gene, J gene, clone size, CDR3 protein, CDR3 DNA. A D gene is named only where the DNA matches it firmly. The size entry is marked missing in some rows and otherwise reads once, few, many or a size class.

D gene: -; V gene: TRBV6-8; J gene: TRBJ2-5; clone size: -; CDR3 protein: CASTRGETQYF; CDR3 DNA: TGTGCCAGCACCAGGGGAGAGACCCAGTACTTC
D gene: TRBD2; V gene: TRBV2; J gene: TRBJ2-1; clone size: -; CDR3 protein: CASGWPSGSLYNEQFF; CDR3 DNA: TGTGCCAGCGGTTGGCCTAGCGGGAGTCTCTACAATGAGCAGTTCTTC
D gene: TRBD1; V gene: TRBV5-6; J gene: TRBJ1-1; clone size: -; CDR3 protein: CASSWRDRLNTEAFF; CDR3 DNA: TGTGCCAGCAGCTGGCGGGACAGACTAAACACTGAAGCTTTCTTT
D gene: TRBD1; V gene: TRBV7-8; J gene: TRBJ2-5; clone size: -; CDR3 protein: CASSRDREKTQYF; CDR3 DNA: TGTGCCAGCAGCCGGGACAGGGAAAAGACCCAGTACTTC
D gene: -; V gene: TRBV6-1; J gene: TRBJ2-7; clone size: -; CDR3 protein: CASRLSYEQYF; CDR3 DNA: TGTGCCAGCAGGCTATCTTACGAGCAGTACTTC
D gene: -; V gene: TRBV19; J gene: TRBJ1-5; clone size: -; CDR3 protein: CASNNLDSYQPQHF; CDR3 DNA: TGTGCCAGTAACAACTTGGACAGCTATCAGCCCCAGCATTTT
D gene: -; V gene: TRBV30; J gene: TRBJ1-6; clone size: -; CDR3 protein: CACSNPEPLHF; CDR3 DNA: TGTGCCTGCTCCAATCCTGAACCCCTCCACTTT
D gene: -; V gene: TRBV18; J gene: TRBJ2-5; clone size: -; CDR3 protein: CASSPRSLEQETQYF; CDR3 DNA: TGTGCCAGCTCACCAAGATCTCTAGAGCAAGAGACCCAGTACTTC
D gene: -; V gene: TRBV11-2; J gene: TRBJ1-4; clone size: -; CDR3 protein: CASSLSLDPATNEKLFF; CDR3 DNA: TGTGCCAGCAGCTTATCTCTGGATCCGGCAACTAATGAAAAACTGTTTTTT
D gene: -; V gene: TRBV19; J gene: TRBJ2-1; clone size: -; CDR3 protein: CASSTDLQGSYNEQFF; CDR3 DNA: TGTGCCAGTAGTACTGACTTACAGGGCTCCTACAATGAGCAGTTCTTC
D gene: -; V gene: TRBV7-2; J gene: TRBJ1-4; clone size: -; CDR3 protein: CASSPPSREKLFF; CDR3 DNA: TGTGCCAGCAGCCCCCCTTCGAGGGAAAAACTGTTTTTT
D gene: -; V gene: TRBV28; J gene: TRBJ1-2; clone size: once; CDR3 protein: CASSETGGYTF; CDR3 DNA: TGTGCCAGCTCCGAAACGGGGGGCTACACCTTC
D gene: -; V gene: TRBV18; J gene: TRBJ2-7; clone size: -; CDR3 protein: CASSPPGPRYEQYF; CDR3 DNA: TGTGCCAGCTCACCGCCGGGTCCACGCTACGAGCAGTACTTC
D gene: TRBD1; V gene: TRBV5-1; J gene: TRBJ2-5; clone size: once; CDR3 protein: CASSKRTGDTETQYF; CDR3 DNA: TGCGCCAGCAGCAAGAGGACAGGGGATACAGAGACCCAGTACTTC